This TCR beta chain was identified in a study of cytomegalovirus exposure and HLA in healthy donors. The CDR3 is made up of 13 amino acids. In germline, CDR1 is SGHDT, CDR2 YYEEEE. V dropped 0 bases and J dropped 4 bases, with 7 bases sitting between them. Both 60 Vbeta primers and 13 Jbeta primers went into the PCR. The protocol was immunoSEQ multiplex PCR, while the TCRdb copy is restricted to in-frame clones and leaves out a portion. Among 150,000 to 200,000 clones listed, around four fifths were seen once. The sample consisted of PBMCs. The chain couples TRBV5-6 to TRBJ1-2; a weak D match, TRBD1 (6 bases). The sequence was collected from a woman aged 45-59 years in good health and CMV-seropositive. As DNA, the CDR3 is TGTGCCAGCAGCTTGGGGGACACCTATGGCTACACCTTC. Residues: CASSLGDTYGYTF.